These T cell receptor beta chains were read from a single sample in a study of CD8 T cells in ankylosing spondylitis. Via MiXCR, TCRdb re-called the 5' RACE reads, giving one row per CDR3 protein. The sample lists fewer than 130,000 distinct CDR3 sequences; approximately 25% were seen once. Sequenced input: synovial fluid, either unsorted or a sorted T cell fraction (not recorded which). These receptors all come from a male donor with ankylosing spondylitis. The CDR3 runs from the conserved cysteine through the conserved F or W. D genes are given only for firm matches. Not all rows give a size; the values are once, few, many and, for expanded clones, a class.

j_call clone_size d_call v_call cdr3_nt cdr3_aa
TRBJ1-5 medium-sized - TRBV18 TGTGCCAGCTCACCCCCGGGCCAAGCGGGCAATCAGCCCCAGCATTTT CASSPPGQAGNQPQHF
TRBJ2-3 many - TRBV20-1 TGCAGTGCCGGTCAAGGGGGCACAGATACGCAGTATTTT CSAGQGGTDTQYF
TRBJ2-5 - - TRBV7-9 TGTGCCAGCAGCCCCATGGAGACCCAGTACTTC CASSPMETQYF
TRBJ1-1 many TRBD1 TRBV12-3/TRBV12-4 TGTGCCAGCAGGTCAGGGGGCCTCACTGAAGCTTTCTTT CASRSGGLTEAFF
TRBJ2-2 - TRBD1 TRBV12-3/TRBV12-4 TGTACCAGCAGTTCAACTGCCGGGACAGGGCGGCCCGGGGAGCTGTTTTTT CTSSSTAGTGRPGELFF
TRBJ2-1 - - TRBV29-1 TGCAGCGGGTCGGGGTACTACAATGAGCAGTTCTTC CSGSGYYNEQFF
TRBJ2-3 many - TRBV3-1 TGTGCCAGCAGCCAAGACTGGGCAGATACGCAGTATTTT CASSQDWADTQYF
TRBJ1-3 - - TRBV12-3/TRBV12-4 TGTGCCAGCACGCAGTCAAACACCATATATTTT CASTQSNTIYF
TRBJ2-5 few - TRBV29-1 TGCAGCGTTGAAGGGACTATAGAGACCCAGTACTTC CSVEGTIETQYF
TRBJ1-1 - TRBD1 TRBV2 TGTGCCAGCAGTATCCAGGGGGCGAACACTGAAGCTTTCTTT CASSIQGANTEAFF
TRBJ2-1 - TRBD2 TRBV18 TGTGCCAGCTCACCACCGACTAGCGGGAAGGACTACAATGAGCAGTTCTTC CASSPPTSGKDYNEQFF
TRBJ2-1 many TRBD1 TRBV5-1 TGCGCCAGCAGCTTGGGGGACAGATTTATAGGGGATGAGCAGTTCTTC CASSLGDRFIGDEQFF
TRBJ2-1 few TRBD2 TRBV4-1 TGCGCCAGCAGCCAAGAACCTACTAGCGGAGCCTACAATGAGCAGTTCTTC CASSQEPTSGAYNEQFF
TRBJ2-1 few TRBD2 TRBV20-1 TGCAGTGCTAGACTGACTAGCGGGAGGGTTGAGCAGTTCTTC CSARLTSGRVEQFF
TRBJ1-4 - - TRBV20-1 TGCAGTGCCACTGACGGCACAAATGAAAAACTGTTTTTT CSATDGTNEKLFF
TRBJ2-7 many TRBD1 TRBV25-1 TGTGCCAGCAGTGAAGCAGGGGGATACGAGCAGTACTTC CASSEAGGYEQYF
TRBJ2-5 many - TRBV7-2 TGTGCCAGCAGCTTAGTGCCAGGGTTGGAGACCCAGTACTTC CASSLVPGLETQYF
TRBJ1-4 few TRBD1 TRBV10-3 TGTGCCATCAGTGCCCCTCCGGGACAGGGGGGTGCTGAATGGAAACTGTTTTTT CAISAPPGQGGAEWKLFF
TRBJ1-6 - - TRBV20-1 TGCAGTGCTAGAGACAGCTCCTATAATTCACCCCTCCACTTT CSARDSSYNSPLHF
TRBJ2-2 few - TRBV20-1 TGCAGTGTCCTTCACAACACCGGGGAGCTGTTTTTT CSVLHNTGELFF
TRBJ1-5 - TRBD1 TRBV29-1 TGCAGCGCCTCAGGGGGCATACATCAGCCCCAGCATTTT CSASGGIHQPQHF
TRBJ2-7 - - TRBV5-4 TGTGCCAGCAGCCCGGGGGCAGGGAGGCACGAGCAGTACTTC CASSPGAGRHEQYF
TRBJ1-3 - - TRBV11-2 TGTGCCAGCAGCCGTGACTACGCAGGGACGGTTAGCTCTGGAAACACCATATATTTT CASSRDYAGTVSSGNTIYF
TRBJ2-1 - - TRBV14 TGTGCCAGCAGCCAAGATGAGGTACAGTACAATGAGCAGTTCTTC CASSQDEVQYNEQFF
TRBJ2-7 - - TRBV7-2 TGTGCCAGCAGCTTAGGGGGCGGAGACGGGTACGAGCAGTACTTC CASSLGGGDGYEQYF
TRBJ1-5 - TRBD1 TRBV20-1 TGCAGTGCTAGTGAGGGGGCCCAGCCCCAGCATTTT CSASEGAQPQHF
TRBJ2-1 many TRBD2 TRBV3-1 TGTGCCAGCAGCCGACTAGCGGTCCGCAATGAGCAGTTCTTC CASSRLAVRNEQFF
TRBJ2-1 many TRBD2 TRBV11-2 TGTGCCAGCAGGACCCTGTCTAGCGGTTACAATGAGCAGTTCTTC CASRTLSSGYNEQFF
TRBJ2-7 - - TRBV28 TGTGCCAGCAGTTTATGGCCCGATAGTAGCGGTGACTACGAGCAGTACTTC CASSLWPDSSGDYEQYF
TRBJ2-3 medium-sized - TRBV24-1 TGTGCCACCAGTGATTTTGAAGGACGCACAGATACGCAGTATTTT CATSDFEGRTDTQYF
TRBJ1-5 - - TRBV10-3 TGTGCCATCAGACCGGACGGGGGTTTCAATCAGCCCCAGCATTTT CAIRPDGGFNQPQHF
TRBJ1-2 - TRBD1 TRBV10-2 TGCGCCGGGGGTGACAGGGACTATGGCTACACCTTC CAGGDRDYGYTF
TRBJ2-7 many TRBD2 TRBV27 TGTGCCAGCAGCTCAAGAGGCGGGAGGATTTACGAGCAGTACTTC CASSSRGGRIYEQYF
TRBJ2-1 - TRBD1 TRBV20-1 TGCAGTGCCGGCAGGGACAGACAGTACAATGAGCAGTTCTTC CSAGRDRQYNEQFF
TRBJ2-6 - TRBD1 TRBV12-3/TRBV12-4 TGTGCCAGCAGTTTGGAGGCAGGGGGTAGTAGGGCCAACGTCCTGACTTTC CASSLEAGGSRANVLTF
TRBJ1-1 - - TRBV3-1 TGTGCCAGCAGCCATGAAGGGACCACTGAAGCTTTCTTT CASSHEGTTEAFF
TRBJ2-7 many TRBD2 TRBV2 TGTGCCAGCAGACGGACTAGCGGGAGTCTCGGCGAGCAGTACTTC CASRRTSGSLGEQYF